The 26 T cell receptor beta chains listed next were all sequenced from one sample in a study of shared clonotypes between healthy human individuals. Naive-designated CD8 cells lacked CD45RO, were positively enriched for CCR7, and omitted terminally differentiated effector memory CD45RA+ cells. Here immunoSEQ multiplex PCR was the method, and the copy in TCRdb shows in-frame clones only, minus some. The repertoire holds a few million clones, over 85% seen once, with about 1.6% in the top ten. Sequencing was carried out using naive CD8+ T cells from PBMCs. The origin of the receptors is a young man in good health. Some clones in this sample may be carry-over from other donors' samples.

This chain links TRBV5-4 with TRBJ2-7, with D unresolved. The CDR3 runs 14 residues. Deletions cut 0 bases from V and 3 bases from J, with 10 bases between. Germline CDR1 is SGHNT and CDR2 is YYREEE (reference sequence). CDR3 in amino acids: CASSLDGGNYEQYF. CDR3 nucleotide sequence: TGTGCCAGCAGCTTGGACGGCGGAAACTACGAGCAGTACTTC.

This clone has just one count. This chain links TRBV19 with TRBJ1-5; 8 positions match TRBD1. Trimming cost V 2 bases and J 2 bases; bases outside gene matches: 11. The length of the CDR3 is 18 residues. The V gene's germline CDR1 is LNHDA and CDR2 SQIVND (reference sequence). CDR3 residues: CASSIKTGEVIGNQPQHF. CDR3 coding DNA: TGTGCCAGTAGTATAAAGACAGGGGAAGTGATTGGCAATCAGCCCCAGCATTTT.

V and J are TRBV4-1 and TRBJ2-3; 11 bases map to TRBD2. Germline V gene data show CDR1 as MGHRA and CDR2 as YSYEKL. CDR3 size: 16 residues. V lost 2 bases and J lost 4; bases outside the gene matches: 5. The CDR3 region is CASSQISGRASDTQYF. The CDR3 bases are TGCGCCAGCAGCCAAATTAGCGGGAGGGCATCAGATACGCAGTATTTT.

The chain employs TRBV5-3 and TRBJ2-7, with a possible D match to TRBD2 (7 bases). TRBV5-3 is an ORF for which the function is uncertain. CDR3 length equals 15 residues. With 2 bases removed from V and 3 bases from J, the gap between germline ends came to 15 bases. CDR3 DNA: TGTGCCAGAAGCTTCCCGGGAGGACAGTACTACGAGCAGTACTTC. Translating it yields CARSFPGGQYYEQYF.

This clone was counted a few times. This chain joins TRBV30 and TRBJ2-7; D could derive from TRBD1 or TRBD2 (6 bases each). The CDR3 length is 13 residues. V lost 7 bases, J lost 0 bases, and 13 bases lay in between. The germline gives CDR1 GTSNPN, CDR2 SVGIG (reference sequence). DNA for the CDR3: TGTGCCTCGGAGGGGGGAGACTCCTACGAGCAGTACTTC. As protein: CASEGGDSYEQYF.

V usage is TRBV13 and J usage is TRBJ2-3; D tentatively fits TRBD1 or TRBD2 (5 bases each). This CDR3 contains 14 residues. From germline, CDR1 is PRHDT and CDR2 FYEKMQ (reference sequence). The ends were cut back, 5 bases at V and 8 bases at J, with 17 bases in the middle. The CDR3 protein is CASSDRDGWVTQYF. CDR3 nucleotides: TGTGCCAGCAGCGACCGGGACGGCTGGGTTACGCAGTATTTT.

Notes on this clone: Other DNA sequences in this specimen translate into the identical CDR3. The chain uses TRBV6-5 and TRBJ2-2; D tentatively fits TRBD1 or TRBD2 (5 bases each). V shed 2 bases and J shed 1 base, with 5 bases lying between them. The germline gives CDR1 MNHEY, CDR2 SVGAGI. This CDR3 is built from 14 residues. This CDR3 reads CASSYGGNTGELFF. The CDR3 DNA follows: TGTGCCAGCAGTTACGGGGGGAACACCGGGGAGCTGTTTTTT.

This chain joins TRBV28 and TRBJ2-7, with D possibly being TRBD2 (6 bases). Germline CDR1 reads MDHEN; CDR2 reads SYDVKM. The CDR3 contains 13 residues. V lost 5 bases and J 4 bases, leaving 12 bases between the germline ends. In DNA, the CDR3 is TGTGCCAGCAGTCCGGGAGCCCTTTACGAGCAGTACTTC. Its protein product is CASSPGALYEQYF. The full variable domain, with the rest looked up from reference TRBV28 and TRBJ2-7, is DVKVTQSSRYLVKRTGEKVFLECVQDMDHENMFWYRQDPGLGLRLIYFSYDVKMKEKGDIPEGYSVSREKKERFSLILESASTNQTSMYLCASSPGALYEQYFGPGTRLTVT.

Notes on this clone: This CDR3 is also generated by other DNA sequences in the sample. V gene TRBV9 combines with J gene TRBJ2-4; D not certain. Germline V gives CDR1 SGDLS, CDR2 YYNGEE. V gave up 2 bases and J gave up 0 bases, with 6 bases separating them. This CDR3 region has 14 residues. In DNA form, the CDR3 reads TGTGCCAGCAGCGTCGGTTTAGCCAAAAACATTCAGTACTTC. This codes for CASSVGLAKNIQYF.

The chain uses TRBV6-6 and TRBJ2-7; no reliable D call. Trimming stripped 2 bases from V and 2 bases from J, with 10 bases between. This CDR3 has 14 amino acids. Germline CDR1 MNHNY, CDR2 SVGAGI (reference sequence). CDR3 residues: CASSYGDTTYEQYF. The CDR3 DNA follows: TGTGCCAGCAGTTACGGAGACACAACCTACGAGCAGTACTTC.

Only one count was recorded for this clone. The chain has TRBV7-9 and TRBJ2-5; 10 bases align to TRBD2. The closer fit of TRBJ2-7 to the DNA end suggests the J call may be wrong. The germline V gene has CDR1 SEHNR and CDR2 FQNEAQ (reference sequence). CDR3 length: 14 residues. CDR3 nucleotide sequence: TGTGCCAGCAGCTACCCTAGCGGGAGCGGCGAGCAGTACTTC. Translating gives CASSYPSGSGEQYF.

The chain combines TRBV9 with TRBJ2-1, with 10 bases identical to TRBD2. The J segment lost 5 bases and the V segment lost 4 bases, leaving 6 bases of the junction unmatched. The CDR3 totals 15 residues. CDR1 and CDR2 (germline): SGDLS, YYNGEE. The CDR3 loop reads CASSPWTSGNNEQFF. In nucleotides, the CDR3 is TGTGCCAGCAGCCCCTGGACTAGCGGCAACAATGAGCAGTTCTTC. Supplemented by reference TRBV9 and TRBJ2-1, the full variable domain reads DSGVTQTPKHLITATGQRVTLRCSPRSGDLSVYWYQQSLDQGLQFLIQYYNGEERAKGNILERFSAQQFPDLHSELNLSSLELGDSALYFCASSPWTSGNNEQFFGPGTRLTVL.

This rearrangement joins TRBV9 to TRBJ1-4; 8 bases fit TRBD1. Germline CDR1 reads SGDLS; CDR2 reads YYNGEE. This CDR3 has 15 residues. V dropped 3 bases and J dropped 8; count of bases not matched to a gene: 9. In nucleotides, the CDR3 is TGTGCCAGCAGCGAGACAGGGGTGTTCGGGGAAAAACTGTTTTTT. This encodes CASSETGVFGEKLFF. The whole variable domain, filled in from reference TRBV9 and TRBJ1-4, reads DSGVTQTPKHLITATGQRVTLRCSPRSGDLSVYWYQQSLDQGLQFLIQYYNGEERAKGNILERFSAQQFPDLHSELNLSSLELGDSALYFCASSETGVFGEKLFFGSGTQLSVL.

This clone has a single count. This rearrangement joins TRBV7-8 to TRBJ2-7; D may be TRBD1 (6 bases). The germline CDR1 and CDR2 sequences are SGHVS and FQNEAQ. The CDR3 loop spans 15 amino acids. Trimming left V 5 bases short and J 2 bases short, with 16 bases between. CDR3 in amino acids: CASSQFSGHPYEQYF. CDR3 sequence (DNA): TGTGCCAGCAGCCAGTTCTCGGGACATCCCTACGAGCAGTACTTC.

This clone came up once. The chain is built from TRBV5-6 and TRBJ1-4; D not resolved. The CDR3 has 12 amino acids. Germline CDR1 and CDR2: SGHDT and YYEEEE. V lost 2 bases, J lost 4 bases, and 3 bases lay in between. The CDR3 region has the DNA TGTGCCAGCAGCTTTTATAATGAAAAACTGTTTTTT. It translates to CASSFYNEKLFF.

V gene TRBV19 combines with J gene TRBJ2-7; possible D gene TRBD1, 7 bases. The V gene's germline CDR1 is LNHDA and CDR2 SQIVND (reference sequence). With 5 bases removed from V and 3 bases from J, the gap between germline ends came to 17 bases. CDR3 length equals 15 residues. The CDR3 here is CASSPRGDSIYEQYF. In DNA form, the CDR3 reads TGTGCCAGTAGTCCCAGGGGGGACAGTATCTACGAGCAGTACTTC. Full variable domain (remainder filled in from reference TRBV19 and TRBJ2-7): DGGITQSPKYLFRKEGQNVTLSCEQNLNHDAMYWYRQDPGQGLRLIYYSQIVNDFQKGDIAEGYSVSREKKESFPLTVTSAQKNPTAFYLCASSPRGDSIYEQYFGPGTRLTVT.

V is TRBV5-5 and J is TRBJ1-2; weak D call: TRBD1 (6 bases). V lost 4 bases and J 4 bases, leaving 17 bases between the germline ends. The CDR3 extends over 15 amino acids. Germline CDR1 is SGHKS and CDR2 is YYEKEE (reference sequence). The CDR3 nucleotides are TGTGCCAGCAGCGGACCTCCAGGGGATATCTATGGCTACACCTTC. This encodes CASSGPPGDIYGYTF. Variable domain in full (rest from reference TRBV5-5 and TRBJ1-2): DAGVTQSPTHLIKTRGQQVTLRCSPISGHKSVSWYQQVLGQGPQFIFQYYEKEERGRGNFPDRFSARQFPNYSSELNVNALLLGDSALYLCASSGPPGDIYGYTFGSGTRLTVV.

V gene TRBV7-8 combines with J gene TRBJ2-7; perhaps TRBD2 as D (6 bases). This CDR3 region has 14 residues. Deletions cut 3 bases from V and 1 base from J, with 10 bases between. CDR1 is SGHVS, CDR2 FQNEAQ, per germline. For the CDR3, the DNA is TGTGCCAGCAGCTTCCCGGGACTGTCCTACGAGCAGTACTTC. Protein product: CASSFPGLSYEQYF.

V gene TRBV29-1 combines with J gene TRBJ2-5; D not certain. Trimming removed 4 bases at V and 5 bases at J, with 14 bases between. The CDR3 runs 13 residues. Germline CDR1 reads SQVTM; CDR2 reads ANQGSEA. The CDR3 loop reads CSVVSLIGETQYF. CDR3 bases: TGCAGCGTTGTAAGCCTCATCGGCGAGACCCAGTACTTC.

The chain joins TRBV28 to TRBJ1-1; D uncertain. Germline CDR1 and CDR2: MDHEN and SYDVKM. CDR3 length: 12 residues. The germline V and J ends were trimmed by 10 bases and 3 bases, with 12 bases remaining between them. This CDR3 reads CATRSDHTEAFF. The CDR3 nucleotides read TGTGCCACCAGATCTGATCACACTGAAGCTTTCTTT. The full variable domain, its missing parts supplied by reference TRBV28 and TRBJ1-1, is DVKVTQSSRYLVKRTGEKVFLECVQDMDHENMFWYRQDPGLGLRLIYFSYDVKMKEKGDIPEGYSVSREKKERFSLILESASTNQTSMYLCATRSDHTEAFFGQGTRLTVV.

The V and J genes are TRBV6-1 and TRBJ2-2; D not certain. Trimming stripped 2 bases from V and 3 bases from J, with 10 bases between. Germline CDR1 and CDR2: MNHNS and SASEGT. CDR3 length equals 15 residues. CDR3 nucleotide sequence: TGTGCCAGCAGTGAAAGATCTACTTACACCGGGGAGCTGTTTTTT. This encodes CASSERSTYTGELFF.

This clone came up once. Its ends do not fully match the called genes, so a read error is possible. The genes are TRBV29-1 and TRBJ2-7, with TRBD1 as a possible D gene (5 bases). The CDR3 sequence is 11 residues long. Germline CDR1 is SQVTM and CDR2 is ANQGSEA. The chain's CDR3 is CSVKINGHWNF. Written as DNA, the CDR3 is TGCAGCGTTAAAATCAACGGACATTGGAACTTC.

In DNA, the CDR3 is TGTGCCAGCAGCCCCACTCTCGGGAGGGCCACAGATACGCAGTATTTT. This translates into CASSPTLGRATDTQYF. The chain employs TRBV7-2 and TRBJ2-3; 8 nucleotides match TRBD2. V dropped 5 bases and J dropped 2; count of bases not matched to a gene: 9. There are 16 residues in the CDR3. The germline CDR1 and CDR2 sequences are SGHTA and FQGNSA.

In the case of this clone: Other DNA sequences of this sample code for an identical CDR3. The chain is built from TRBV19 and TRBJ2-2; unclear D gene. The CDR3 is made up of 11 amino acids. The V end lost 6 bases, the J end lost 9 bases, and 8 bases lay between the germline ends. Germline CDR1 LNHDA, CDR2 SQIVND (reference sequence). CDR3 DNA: TGTGCCAGTAGCCCATCCAGGGAGCTGTTTTTT. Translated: CASSPSRELFF.

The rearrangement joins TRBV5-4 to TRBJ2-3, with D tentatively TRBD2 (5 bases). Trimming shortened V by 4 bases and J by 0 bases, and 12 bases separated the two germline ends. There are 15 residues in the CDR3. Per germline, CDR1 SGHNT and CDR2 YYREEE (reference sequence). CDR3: CASSPPGKSTDTQYF. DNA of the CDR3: TGTGCCAGCAGCCCCCCGGGGAAAAGCACAGATACGCAGTATTTT.

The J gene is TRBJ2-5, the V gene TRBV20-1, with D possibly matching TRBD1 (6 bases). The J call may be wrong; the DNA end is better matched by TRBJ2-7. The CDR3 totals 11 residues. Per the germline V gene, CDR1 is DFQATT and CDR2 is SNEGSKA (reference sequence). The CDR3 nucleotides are TGCAGTGCTGGGGGCGGCCACGAGCAGTACTTC. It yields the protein CSAGGGHEQYF.